Here is one TCR beta chain with its context. Its antigen is still unknown. An end of the junction does not agree with germline; a read error may underlie this. This sample was included in a study of response to subunit inactivated influenza vaccine. The CDR3 sequence is 14 residues long. From germline, CDR1 is SNHLY and CDR2 FYNNEI. Study results and limitations: With each seasonal influenza vaccination, the authors suggested, few new T cells are recruited.

TCRdb passed the RT-PCR reads through MiXCR, listing each CDR3 protein once. The table records around 710,000 distinct CDR3 sequences, roughly 13% of them present only once. This clonotype originated in a man between 50 and 59 years old who received an inactivated influenza vaccine. The V call is TRBV2, the J call TRBJ2-3, with 7 bases that match TRBD2. Sequenced here: PBMCs from blood, sampled 14 to 15 days before vaccination. As DNA, the CDR3 is TGTGCCAGCAGCCGGGACTACGGCCCAGAGACGCAGTATTTT. Its translation is CASSRDYGPETQYF.